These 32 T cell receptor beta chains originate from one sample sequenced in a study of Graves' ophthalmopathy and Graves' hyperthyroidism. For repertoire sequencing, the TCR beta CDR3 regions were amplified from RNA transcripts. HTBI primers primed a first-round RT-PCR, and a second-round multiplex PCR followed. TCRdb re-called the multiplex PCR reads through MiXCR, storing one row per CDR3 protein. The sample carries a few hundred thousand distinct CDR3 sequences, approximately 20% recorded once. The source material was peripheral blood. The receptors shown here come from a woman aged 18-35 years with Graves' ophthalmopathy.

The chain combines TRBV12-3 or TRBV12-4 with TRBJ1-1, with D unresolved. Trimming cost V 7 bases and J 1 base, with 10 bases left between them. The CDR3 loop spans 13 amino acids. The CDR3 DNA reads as TGTGCCAGCATTTCCCACGGGAACACTGAAGCTTTCTTT. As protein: CASISHGNTEAFF.

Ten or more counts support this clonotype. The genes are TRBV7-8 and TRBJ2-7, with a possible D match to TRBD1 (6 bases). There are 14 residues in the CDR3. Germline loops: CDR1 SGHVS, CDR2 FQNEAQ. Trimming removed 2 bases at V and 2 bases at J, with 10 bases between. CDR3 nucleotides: TGTGCCAGCAGCTTAATGGGACAAGCCTACGAGCAGTACTTC. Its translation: CASSLMGQAYEQYF.

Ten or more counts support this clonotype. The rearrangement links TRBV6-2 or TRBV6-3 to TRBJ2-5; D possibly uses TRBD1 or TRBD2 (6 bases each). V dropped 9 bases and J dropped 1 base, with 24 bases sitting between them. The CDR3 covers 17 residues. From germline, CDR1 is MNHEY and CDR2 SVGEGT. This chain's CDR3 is CARTRRQVAGLQETQYF. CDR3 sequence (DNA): TGTGCCAGAACCCGGAGACAGGTGGCGGGGCTCCAAGAGACCCAGTACTTC.

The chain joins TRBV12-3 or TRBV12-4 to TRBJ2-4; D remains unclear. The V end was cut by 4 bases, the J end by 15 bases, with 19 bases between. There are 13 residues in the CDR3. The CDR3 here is CASSSPEATRPYF. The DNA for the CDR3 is TGTGCCAGCAGTTCCCCTGAAGCGACTCGCCCGTACTTC.

CDR3 sequence reads: CASRPLGGQGDEQYF. Written as DNA, the CDR3 is TGTGCCAGCAGACCTTTGGGGGGACAGGGGGACGAGCAGTACTTC. The J gene is TRBJ2-7, the V gene TRBV6-1; 11 nucleotides match TRBD1. Trimming removed 6 bases from V and 5 bases from J; junction bases left unmatched: 9. The CDR3 runs 15 residues. CDR1 and CDR2 (germline): MNHNS, SASEGT.

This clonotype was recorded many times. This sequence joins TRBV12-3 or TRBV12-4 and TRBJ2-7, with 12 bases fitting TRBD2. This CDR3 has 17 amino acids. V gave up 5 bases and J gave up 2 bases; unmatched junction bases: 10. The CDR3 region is CASSPRTSGTAPYEQYF. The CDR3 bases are TGTGCCAGCAGTCCTCGGACTAGCGGGACTGCCCCCTACGAGCAGTACTTC.

CDR3 residues: CASSLRLDQETQYF. CDR3 DNA sequence: TGTGCCAGCAGTCTCAGACTAGACCAAGAGACCCAGTACTTC. This chain joins TRBV2 and TRBJ2-5, with TRBD2 as a possible D gene (6 bases). The CDR3 consists of 14 residues. V gave up 5 bases and J gave up 0 bases, with 10 bases separating them. CDR1 and CDR2 (germline): SNHLY, FYNNEI.

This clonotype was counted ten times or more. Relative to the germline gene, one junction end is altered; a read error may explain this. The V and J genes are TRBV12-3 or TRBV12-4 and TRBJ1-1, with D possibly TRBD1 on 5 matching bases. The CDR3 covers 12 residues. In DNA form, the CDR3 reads TGTGCCAGCAGTCCACCGGGACGCGAAAGAATCTTT. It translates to CASSPPGRERIF.

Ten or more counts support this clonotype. The DNA of the CDR3 is TGTGCCAGCAGTTTAAATGGCAATTCACCCCTCCACTTT. Its translation: CASSLNGNSPLHF. The chain couples TRBV12-3 or TRBV12-4 to TRBJ1-6; D call uncertain. CDR3 length equals 13 residues. Trimming shortened V by 2 bases and J by 7 bases, and 6 bases separated the two germline ends.

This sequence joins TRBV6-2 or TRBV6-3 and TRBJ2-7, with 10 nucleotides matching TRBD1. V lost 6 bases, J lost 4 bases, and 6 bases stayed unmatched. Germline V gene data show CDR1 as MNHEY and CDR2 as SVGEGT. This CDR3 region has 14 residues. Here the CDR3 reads CASRRDRGLYEQYF. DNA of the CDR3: TGTGCCAGCAGGAGGGACAGGGGATTATACGAGCAGTACTTC.

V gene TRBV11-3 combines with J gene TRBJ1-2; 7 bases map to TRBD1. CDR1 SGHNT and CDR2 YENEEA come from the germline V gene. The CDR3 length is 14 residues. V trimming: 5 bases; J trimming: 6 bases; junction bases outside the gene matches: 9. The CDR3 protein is CASSVGTGVDGYTF. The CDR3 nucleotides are TGTGCCAGCAGCGTGGGAACAGGGGTTGATGGCTACACCTTC. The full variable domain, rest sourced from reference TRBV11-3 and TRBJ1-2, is EAGVVQSPRYKIIEKKQPVAFWCNPISGHNTLYWYLQNLGQGPELLIRYENEEAVDDSQLPKDRFSAERLKGVDSTLKIQPAELGDSAVYLCASSVGTGVDGYTFGSGTRLTVV.

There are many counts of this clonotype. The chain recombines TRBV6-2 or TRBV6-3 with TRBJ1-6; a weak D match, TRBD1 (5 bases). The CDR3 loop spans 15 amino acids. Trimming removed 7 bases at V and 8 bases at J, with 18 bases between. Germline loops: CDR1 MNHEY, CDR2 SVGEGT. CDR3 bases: TGTGCCAGCACTTTGAGGGGACGGCCGGATTCACCCCTCCACTTT. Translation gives CASTLRGRPDSPLHF.

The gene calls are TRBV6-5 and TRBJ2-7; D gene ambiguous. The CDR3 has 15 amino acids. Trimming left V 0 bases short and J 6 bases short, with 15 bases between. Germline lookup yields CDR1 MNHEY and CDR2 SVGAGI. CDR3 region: CASSYSTAVRVEQYF. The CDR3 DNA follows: TGTGCCAGCAGTTACTCGACGGCTGTACGGGTCGAGCAGTACTTC.

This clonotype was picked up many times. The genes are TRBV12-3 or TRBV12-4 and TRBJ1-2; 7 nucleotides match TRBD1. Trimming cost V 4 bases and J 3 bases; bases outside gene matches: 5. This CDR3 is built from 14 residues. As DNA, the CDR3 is TGTGCCAGCAGTTCAAGACAGGGTTACTATGGCTACACCTTC. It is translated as CASSSRQGYYGYTF.

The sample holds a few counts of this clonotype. This CDR3 reads CASSPPTSINGELFF. The CDR3 bases are TGTGCCAGCAGCCCTCCGACTAGTATCAACGGGGAGCTGTTTTTT. The chain is built from TRBV7-9 and TRBJ2-2; weak D call: TRBD2 (6 bases). Germline V gene sequence: CDR1 SEHNR, CDR2 FQNEAQ (reference sequence). The CDR3 covers 15 residues. Trimming took 5 bases from V and 7 from J, leaving 17 bases between them.

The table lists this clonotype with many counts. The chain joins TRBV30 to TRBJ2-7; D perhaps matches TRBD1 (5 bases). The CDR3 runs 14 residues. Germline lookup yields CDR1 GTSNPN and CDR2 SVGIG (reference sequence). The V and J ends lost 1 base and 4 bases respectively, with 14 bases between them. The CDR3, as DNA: TGTGCCTGGAGTGGCCGGTCAGGGTTTTACGAGCAGTACTTC. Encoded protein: CAWSGRSGFYEQYF. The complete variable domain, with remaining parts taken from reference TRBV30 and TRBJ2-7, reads SQTIHQWPATLVQPVGSPLSLECTVEGTSNPNLYWYRQAAGRGLQLLFYSVGIGQISSEVPQNLSASRPQDRQFILSSKKLLLSDSGFYLCAWSGRSGFYEQYFGPGTRLTVT.

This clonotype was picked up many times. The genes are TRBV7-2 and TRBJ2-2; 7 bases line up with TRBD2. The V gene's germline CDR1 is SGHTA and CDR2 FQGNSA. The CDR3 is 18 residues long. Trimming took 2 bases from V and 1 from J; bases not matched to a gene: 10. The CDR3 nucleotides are TGTGCCAGCAGCTTATCGGGGTGGGGGGGACTGAACACCGGGGAGCTGTTTTTT. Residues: CASSLSGWGGLNTGELFF.

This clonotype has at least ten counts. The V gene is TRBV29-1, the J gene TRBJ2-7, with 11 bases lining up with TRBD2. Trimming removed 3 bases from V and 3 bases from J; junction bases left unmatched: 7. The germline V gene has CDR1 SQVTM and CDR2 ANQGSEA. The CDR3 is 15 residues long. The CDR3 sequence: CSVEGPTSGDYEQYF. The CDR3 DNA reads TGCAGCGTTGAGGGCCCGACTAGCGGGGACTACGAGCAGTACTTC.

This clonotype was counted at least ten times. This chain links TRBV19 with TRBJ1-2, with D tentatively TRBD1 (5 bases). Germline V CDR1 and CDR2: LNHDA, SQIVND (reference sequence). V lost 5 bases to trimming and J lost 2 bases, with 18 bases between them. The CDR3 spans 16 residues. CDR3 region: CASSPTVGAQNYGYTF. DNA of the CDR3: TGTGCCAGTAGTCCCACAGTCGGGGCTCAAAACTATGGCTACACCTTC.

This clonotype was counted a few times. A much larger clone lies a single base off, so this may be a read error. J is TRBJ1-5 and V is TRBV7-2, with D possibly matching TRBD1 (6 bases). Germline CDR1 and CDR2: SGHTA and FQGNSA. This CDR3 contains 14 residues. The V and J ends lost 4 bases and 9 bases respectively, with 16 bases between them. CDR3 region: CASSSRGSGRPQHF. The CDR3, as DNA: TGTGCCAGCAGCTCCAGGGGTTCAGGCCGGCCCCAGCATTTT.

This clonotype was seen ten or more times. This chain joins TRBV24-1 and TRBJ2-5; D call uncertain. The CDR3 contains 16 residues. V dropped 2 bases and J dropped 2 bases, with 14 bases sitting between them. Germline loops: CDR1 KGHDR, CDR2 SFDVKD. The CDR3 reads CATSDSLGRQQETQYF. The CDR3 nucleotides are TGTGCCACCAGTGATTCTCTGGGAAGACAACAAGAGACCCAGTACTTC.

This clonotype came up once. DNA of the CDR3: TGTGCCATCAGAGATATCGACACTGAAGCTTTCTTT. As protein: CAIRDIDTEAFF. The gene calls are TRBV10-3 and TRBJ1-1; D is ambiguous. CDR1 and CDR2 (germline): ENHRY, SYGVKD. This CDR3 is 12 amino acids long. V was shortened by 6 bases and J by 3 bases, with 8 bases between the two germline ends.

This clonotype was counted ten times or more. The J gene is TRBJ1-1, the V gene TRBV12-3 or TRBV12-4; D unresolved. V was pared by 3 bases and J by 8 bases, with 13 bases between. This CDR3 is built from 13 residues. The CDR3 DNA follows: TGTGCCAGCAGTTTTTCGATACAAACCGAAGCTTTCTTT. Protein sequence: CASSFSIQTEAFF.

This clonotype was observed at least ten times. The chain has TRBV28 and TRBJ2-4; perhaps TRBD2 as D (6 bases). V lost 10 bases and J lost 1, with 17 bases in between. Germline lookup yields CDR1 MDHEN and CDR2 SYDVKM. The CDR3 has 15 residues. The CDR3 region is CATLTRREAKNIQYF. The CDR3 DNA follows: TGTGCCACCCTTACTCGGAGGGAGGCCAAAAACATTCAGTACTTC.

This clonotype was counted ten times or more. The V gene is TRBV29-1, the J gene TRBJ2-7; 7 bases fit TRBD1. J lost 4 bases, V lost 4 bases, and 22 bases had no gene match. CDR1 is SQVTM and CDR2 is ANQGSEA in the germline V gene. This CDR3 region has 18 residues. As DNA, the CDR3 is TGCAGCGTTGTTCTGGTCCCGGACAGGTCGAACCCCAGGTACGAGCAGTACTTC. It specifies CSVVLVPDRSNPRYEQYF.

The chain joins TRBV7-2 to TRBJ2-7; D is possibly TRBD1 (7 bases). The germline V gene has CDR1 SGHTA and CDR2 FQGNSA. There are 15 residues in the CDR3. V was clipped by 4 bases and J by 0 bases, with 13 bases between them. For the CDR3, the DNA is TGTGCCAGCAGCTATACAGGGGACTTCTCCTACGAGCAGTACTTC. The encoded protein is CASSYTGDFSYEQYF.

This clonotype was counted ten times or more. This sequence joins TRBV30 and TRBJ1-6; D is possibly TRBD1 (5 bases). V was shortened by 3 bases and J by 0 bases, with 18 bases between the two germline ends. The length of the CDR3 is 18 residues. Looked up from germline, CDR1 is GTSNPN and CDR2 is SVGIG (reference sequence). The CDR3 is CAWSPFLGVSSYNSPLHF. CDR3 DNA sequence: TGTGCCTGGAGCCCCTTCCTAGGGGTTAGCTCCTATAATTCACCCCTCCACTTT.

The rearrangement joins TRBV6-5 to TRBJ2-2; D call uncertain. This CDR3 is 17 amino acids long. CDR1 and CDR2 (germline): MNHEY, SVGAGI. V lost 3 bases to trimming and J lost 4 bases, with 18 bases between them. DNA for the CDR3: TGTGCCAGCAGTTATACGGAAGCGAGTAGTCGCACCGGGGAGCTGTTTTTT. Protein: CASSYTEASSRTGELFF.

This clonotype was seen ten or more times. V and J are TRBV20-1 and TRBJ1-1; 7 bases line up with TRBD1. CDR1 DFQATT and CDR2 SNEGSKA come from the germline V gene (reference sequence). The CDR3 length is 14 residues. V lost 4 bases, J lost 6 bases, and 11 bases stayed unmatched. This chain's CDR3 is CSAKPVDRVAEAFF. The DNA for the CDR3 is TGCAGTGCTAAACCAGTCGACAGGGTTGCTGAAGCTTTCTTT.

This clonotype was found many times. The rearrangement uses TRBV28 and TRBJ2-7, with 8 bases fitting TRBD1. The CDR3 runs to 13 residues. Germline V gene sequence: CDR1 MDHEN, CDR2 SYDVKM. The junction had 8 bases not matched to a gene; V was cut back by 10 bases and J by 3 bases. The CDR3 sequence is CATEGQAFYEQYF. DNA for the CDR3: TGTGCCACAGAGGGACAGGCCTTCTACGAGCAGTACTTC.

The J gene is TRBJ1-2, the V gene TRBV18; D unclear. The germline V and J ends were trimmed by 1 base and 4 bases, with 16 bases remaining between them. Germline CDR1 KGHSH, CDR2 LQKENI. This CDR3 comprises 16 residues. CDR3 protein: CASSPRLQESGYGYTF. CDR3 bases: TGTGCCAGCTCACCACGTTTGCAGGAATCGGGCTATGGCTACACCTTC.

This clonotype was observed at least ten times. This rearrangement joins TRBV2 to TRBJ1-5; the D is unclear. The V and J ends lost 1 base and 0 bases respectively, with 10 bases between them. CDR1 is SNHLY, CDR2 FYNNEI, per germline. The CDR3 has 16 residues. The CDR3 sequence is CASSEGMPDSNQPQHF. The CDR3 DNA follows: TGTGCCAGCAGTGAAGGAATGCCGGATAGCAATCAGCCCCAGCATTTT.